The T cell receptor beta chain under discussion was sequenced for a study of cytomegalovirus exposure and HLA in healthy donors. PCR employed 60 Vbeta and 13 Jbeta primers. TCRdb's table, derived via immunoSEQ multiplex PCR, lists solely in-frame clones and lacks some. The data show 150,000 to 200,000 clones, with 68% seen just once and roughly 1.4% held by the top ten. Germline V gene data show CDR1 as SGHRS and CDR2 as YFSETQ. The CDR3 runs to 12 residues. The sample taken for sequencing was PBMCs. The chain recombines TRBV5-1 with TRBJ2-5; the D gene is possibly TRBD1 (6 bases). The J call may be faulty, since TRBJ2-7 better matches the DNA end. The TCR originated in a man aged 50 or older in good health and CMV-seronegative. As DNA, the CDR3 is TGCGCCAGCAGCACGGACAGCTACGAGCAGTACTTC. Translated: CASSTDSYEQYF.